The TCR beta chain described here comes from a study of CD8+CD57+ T cells in acquired aplastic anemia. The wider study: DNA from sorted CD4+ and CD8+ cells averaged approximately 2.9 ug. Notes on the study in general: Overlap between patients and controls comprised almost 30 CD8+ CDR3 sequences. For CD8+ Simpson's diversity, patients and controls showed no significant difference.

This clonotype was found many times. Its antigen is currently unknown. The template for TCR beta VDJ and CDR3 sequence profiling was genomic DNA. Each CDR3 protein is one row after TCRdb ran MiXCR on the reads. The data contain around 170,000 distinct CDR3 sequences, roughly half of them singletons. Patients picked for sequencing had shown CD8+CD57+ cell expansion detected by flow cytometry. Each of the patients presented with severe acquired aplastic anemia. Specimen: sorted CD4+, CD8+, or CD8+CD57+ T cells (not recorded which) from PBMCs. The sequence was obtained from a human donor with aplastic anemia.

CDR3: CASSVGGPGQGFQETQYF. The CDR3 bases are TGTGCCAGCAGCGTAGGTGGACCGGGACAGGGGTTCCAAGAGACCCAGTACTTC. V gene TRBV9 combines with J gene TRBJ2-5, with 10 bases lining up with TRBD1. This CDR3 has 18 amino acids. J gave up 1 base and V 0 bases, and 9 bases lay outside the gene matches. Germline CDR1 SGDLS, CDR2 YYNGEE.